The 32 T cell receptor beta chains presented below share a single source sample, sequenced in a study of PD-L1 blockade in urothelial cancer. Time point denoted: pretreatment peripheral blood. Using immunoSEQ multiplex PCR, the repertoire was profiled, and TCRdb retains in-frame clones only, with some absent. The table lists some 87,000 clones, 80% to 90% of them singletons. The material was PBMCs, obtained around atezolizumab (anti-PD-L1) treatment. Receptors originate from a man in his 60s with urothelial cancer.

V is TRBV12-5 and J is TRBJ2-2; D call uncertain. Germline CDR1 is LGHNT and CDR2 is FRNRAP. V was cut by 2 bases and J by 4 bases, with 8 bases left in between. The CDR3 has 14 amino acids. The CDR3 region is CASGLIQFTGELFF. CDR3 sequence (DNA): TGTGCTAGTGGTTTGATCCAATTCACCGGGGAGCTGTTTTTT.

V is TRBV7-2 and J is TRBJ2-7; 8 bases are a match to TRBD1. The V gene's germline CDR1 is SGHTA and CDR2 FQGNSA. Trimming took 5 bases from V and 1 from J; bases not matched to a gene: 4. There are 14 residues in the CDR3. The CDR3 DNA sequence: TGTGCCAGCAGCCTCCAGGGGGCTTCCTACGAGCAGTACTTC. Its translation: CASSLQGASYEQYF.

The rearrangement links TRBV2 to TRBJ2-2; unclear D gene. Germline V lookup: CDR1 SNHLY, CDR2 FYNNEI. The ends were cut back, 6 bases at V and 2 bases at J, with 7 bases in the middle. The CDR3 sequence is 13 residues long. The CDR3 sequence: CASRFLNTGELFF. The CDR3, as DNA: TGTGCCAGCAGGTTCCTTAACACCGGGGAGCTGTTTTTT.

This chain joins TRBV18 and TRBJ1-1; maybe TRBD1 (6 bases). The V gene's germline CDR1 is KGHSH and CDR2 LQKENI. CDR3 length: 16 residues. Trimming left V 2 bases short and J 0 bases short, with 13 bases between. The CDR3 loop reads CASSPTKGVMNTEAFF. The CDR3 DNA follows: TGTGCCAGCTCACCAACGAAGGGGGTCATGAACACTGAAGCTTTCTTT.

J is TRBJ1-2 and V is TRBV9; the match to TRBD1 covers 9 bases. The V gene end was trimmed by 3 bases and the J gene end by 0 bases; junction bases not matched to a gene: 3. Germline CDR1 SGDLS, CDR2 YYNGEE. The CDR3 loop spans 15 amino acids. The CDR3 sequence: CASSDGTGTNYGYTF. DNA for the CDR3: TGTGCCAGCAGCGACGGGACAGGGACTAACTATGGCTACACCTTC.

The V and J genes are TRBV29-1 and TRBJ2-2; weak D call: TRBD2 (7 bases). This CDR3 comprises 11 residues. Looked up from germline, CDR1 is SQVTM and CDR2 is ANQGSEA. In nucleotides, the CDR3 is TGCACCATAGGGGGGGCCGGGGAGCTGTTTTTT. This sequence encodes CTIGGAGELFF.

The chain couples TRBV5-5 to TRBJ2-2, with D possibly matching TRBD1 (5 bases). Trimming took 0 bases from V and 0 from J, leaving 9 bases between them. The germline CDR1 and CDR2 sequences are SGHKS and YYEKEE (reference sequence). There are 16 residues in the CDR3. The CDR3: CASSLVKDTNTGELFF. In DNA, the CDR3 is TGTGCCAGCAGCTTGGTAAAGGACACGAACACCGGGGAGCTGTTTTTT. Looking up the rest from reference TRBV5-5 and TRBJ2-2 gives the full variable domain: DAGVTQSPTHLIKTRGQQVTLRCSPISGHKSVSWYQQVLGQGPQFIFQYYEKEERGRGNFPDRFSARQFPNYSSELNVNALLLGDSALYLCASSLVKDTNTGELFFGEGSRLTVL.

The V and J genes are TRBV19 and TRBJ2-2, with 7 positions matching TRBD2. The CDR3 is made up of 14 amino acids. CDR1 is LNHDA, CDR2 SQIVND, per germline (reference sequence). With V trimmed by 6 bases and J by 6 bases, 7 bases remained unmatched. As DNA, the CDR3 is TGTGCCAGTAGCGGGGGGACTGTCTCCGGGGAGCTGTTTTTT. Translating it yields CASSGGTVSGELFF.

This chain joins TRBV15 and TRBJ2-5, with 12 positions matching TRBD2. The V gene end was trimmed by 1 base and the J gene end by 4 bases; junction bases not matched to a gene: 10. This CDR3 contains 18 residues. Per germline, CDR1 LNHNV and CDR2 YYDKDF (reference sequence). This CDR3 reads CATSRVGGASGRGETQYF. For the CDR3, the DNA is TGTGCCACCAGCAGAGTGGGGGGCGCTAGCGGGAGGGGAGAGACCCAGTACTTC. Based on the CDR3 plus reference TRBV15 and TRBJ2-5, the full variable domain is DAMVIQNPRYQVTQFGKPVTLSCSQTLNHNVMYWYQQKSSQAPKLLFHYYDKDFNNEADTPDNFQSRRPNTSFCFLDIRSPGLGDTAMYLCATSRVGGASGRGETQYFGPGTRLLVL.

The V and J genes are TRBV18 and TRBJ1-2; 8 positions match TRBD1. V shed 3 bases and J 8 bases; nucleotides not matched to a gene: 11. Germline lookup yields CDR1 KGHSH and CDR2 LQKENI. This CDR3 spans 15 amino acids. In DNA, the CDR3 is TGTGCCAGCTCACCTGGCTTGGACAGGGTAGAAGGCTACACCTTC. As protein: CASSPGLDRVEGYTF. Full variable domain (missing parts from reference TRBV18 and TRBJ1-2): NAGVMQNPRHLVRRRGQEARLRCSPMKGHSHVYWYRQLPEEGLKFMVYLQKENIIDESGMPKERFSAEFPKEGPSILRIQQVVRGDSAAYFCASSPGLDRVEGYTFGSGTRLTVV.

This sequence joins TRBV2 and TRBJ2-3; D gene uncertain. Germline-derived CDR1 and CDR2 are SNHLY and FYNNEI. The CDR3 extends over 11 amino acids. V was cut by 10 bases and J by 4 bases, with 9 bases left in between. In DNA form, the CDR3 reads TGTGCCACCCAATACTCAGATACGCAGTATTTT. Translated: CATQYSDTQYF.

The chain couples TRBV10-3 to TRBJ1-2; D remains ambiguous. The CDR3 contains 14 residues. V lost 3 bases, J lost 5 bases, and 13 bases lay in between. Germline V gene data show CDR1 as ENHRY and CDR2 as SYGVKD. CDR3 amino acids: CAISEPGIGYGYTF. The CDR3 coding sequence is TGTGCCATCAGTGAACCGGGGATTGGATATGGCTACACCTTC.

The chain combines TRBV2 with TRBJ2-1, with 11 bases aligning to TRBD2. Germline-derived CDR1 and CDR2 are SNHLY and FYNNEI. The length of the CDR3 is 14 residues. Germline trimming cut 10 bases from V and 5 bases from J; bases unmatched to any gene: 7. CDR3 protein: CANKKTSGNNEQFF. CDR3 nucleotide sequence: TGTGCCAACAAGAAGACTAGCGGGAACAATGAGCAGTTCTTC. The complete variable domain, with remaining parts taken from reference TRBV2 and TRBJ2-1, reads EPEVTQTPSHQVTQMGQEVILRCVPISNHLYFYWYRQILGQKVEFLVSFYNNEISEKSEIFDDQFSVERPDGSNFTLKIRSTKLEDSAMYFCANKKTSGNNEQFFGPGTRLTVL.

V usage is TRBV2 and J usage is TRBJ2-1; 12 bases are a match to TRBD2. The trim removed 2 bases at V and 7 bases at J, leaving 0 bases unmatched. Germline V CDR1 and CDR2: SNHLY, FYNNEI. CDR3 length: 14 amino acids. The chain's CDR3 is CASSETSGRNEQFF. The DNA of the CDR3 is TGTGCCAGCAGTGAAACTAGCGGGAGGAATGAGCAGTTCTTC.

The chain combines TRBV4-1 with TRBJ1-2; the D is unclear. CDR1 is MGHRA, CDR2 YSYEKL, per germline. CDR3 size: 16 residues. Trimming took off 5 bases at V and 7 bases at J, with 23 bases between the two ends. CDR3 region: CASSSLGMGAFGGYTF. The CDR3 DNA sequence: TGCGCCAGCAGCTCCTTGGGAATGGGAGCCTTTGGTGGCTACACCTTC.

This clone was counted a single time. The chain is built from TRBV9 and TRBJ2-3; 9 nucleotides line up with TRBD1. This CDR3 has 15 residues. Germline V gene lookup returns CDR1 SGDLS and CDR2 YYNGEE. With V trimmed by 4 bases and J by 3 bases, 6 bases remained unmatched. The CDR3 DNA sequence: TGTGCCAGCAGCCCCCGGACAGGGGAAACAGATACGCAGTATTTT. Translated: CASSPRTGETDTQYF.

This clone was observed a few times. This chain links TRBV7-2 with TRBJ1-5; no definite D call. The CDR3 sequence is 14 residues long. CDR1 and CDR2 (germline): SGHTA, FQGNSA. The V end lost 5 bases, the J end lost 2 bases, and 10 bases lay between the germline ends. CDR3 sequence reads: CASSPQYGNQPQHF. In DNA form, the CDR3 reads TGTGCCAGCAGCCCTCAGTATGGCAATCAGCCCCAGCATTTT.

The CDR3 is CASSLTAGEGYEQYF. CDR3 coding DNA: TGTGCCAGCAGCTTAACGGCGGGGGAGGGCTACGAGCAGTACTTC. The genes are TRBV11-2 and TRBJ2-7, with 7 bases matching TRBD2. Germline V gene lookup returns CDR1 SGHAT and CDR2 FQNNGV. The CDR3 is 15 residues long. J gave up 3 bases and V 2 bases, and 7 bases lay outside the gene matches.

This rearrangement joins TRBV7-9 to TRBJ2-1, with 8 bases aligning to TRBD1. The CDR3 consists of 15 residues. The V segment lost 8 bases and the J segment 5 bases; nucleotides outside the gene matches: 11. Germline CDR1 SEHNR, CDR2 FQNEAQ (reference sequence). The CDR3 spells CASHRPDRGNNEQFF. As DNA, the CDR3 is TGTGCCAGCCACCGGCCCGACAGGGGAAACAATGAGCAGTTCTTC.

This chain uses TRBV11-3 with TRBJ1-2; TRBD1 agrees at 7 bases. V shed 5 bases, J shed 4 bases, and the junction held 10 bases outside the gene matches. Germline assignment: CDR1 SGHNT and CDR2 YENEEA. This CDR3 region has 15 residues. CDR3 residues: CASSQSRGRSYGYTF. DNA for the CDR3: TGTGCCAGCAGCCAGAGTAGGGGGCGCAGCTATGGCTACACCTTC. The whole variable domain, remainder taken from reference TRBV11-3 and TRBJ1-2, is EAGVVQSPRYKIIEKKQPVAFWCNPISGHNTLYWYLQNLGQGPELLIRYENEEAVDDSQLPKDRFSAERLKGVDSTLKIQPAELGDSAVYLCASSQSRGRSYGYTFGSGTRLTVV.

The chain couples TRBV28 to TRBJ1-1, with unresolved D. The CDR3 extends over 14 amino acids. Trimming left V 1 base short and J 2 bases short, with 8 bases between. Germline values: CDR1 MDHEN, CDR2 SYDVKM. CDR3 in amino acids: CASSLSFTNTEAFF. The CDR3 DNA reads as TGTGCCAGCAGTTTATCCTTTACAAACACTGAAGCTTTCTTT.

V and J are TRBV19 and TRBJ2-7; 9 bases are shared with TRBD1. Per germline, CDR1 LNHDA and CDR2 SQIVND (reference sequence). This CDR3 region has 15 residues. Trimming took 4 bases from V and 1 from J; bases not matched to a gene: 5. The CDR3 DNA is TGTGCCAGTAGTAGCCCCGGGACAGGGTCCTACGAGCAGTACTTC. Translating it yields CASSSPGTGSYEQYF.

The CDR3 loop reads CASSISGTLLGEQYF. For the CDR3, the DNA is TGTGCCAGCAGTATCTCCGGGACACTGCTCGGCGAGCAGTACTTC. The J gene is TRBJ2-7, the V gene TRBV6-1; possibly TRBD1 for D (6 bases). The V and J ends lost 5 bases and 6 bases respectively, with 20 bases between them. Looked up from germline, CDR1 is MNHNS and CDR2 is SASEGT. The CDR3 spans 15 residues.

CDR3 amino acids: CATSRDGSLAGAYEQYF. The CDR3 DNA reads as TGTGCCACCAGCAGAGATGGCAGCCTAGCGGGAGCCTACGAGCAGTACTTC. J is TRBJ2-7 and V is TRBV15, with TRBD2 matching over 10 bases. CDR3 length: 17 residues. The germline CDR1 and CDR2 sequences are LNHNV and YYDKDF (reference sequence). The V segment lost 0 bases and the J segment 2 bases; nucleotides outside the gene matches: 7.

This chain uses TRBV28 with TRBJ1-1; 8 bases line up with TRBD1. The CDR3 has 15 residues. V was clipped by 5 bases and J by 5 bases; unmatched bases: 10. Germline CDR1 MDHEN, CDR2 SYDVKM. This CDR3 reads CASSPPGQGETEAFF. The CDR3 DNA reads as TGTGCCAGCAGTCCCCCTGGACAGGGCGAAACTGAAGCTTTCTTT. Drawing the rest from reference TRBV28 and TRBJ1-1, the complete variable domain is DVKVTQSSRYLVKRTGEKVFLECVQDMDHENMFWYRQDPGLGLRLIYFSYDVKMKEKGDIPEGYSVSREKKERFSLILESASTNQTSMYLCASSPPGQGETEAFFGQGTRLTVV.

This rearrangement joins TRBV28 to TRBJ2-5; D possibly corresponds to TRBD1 (5 bases). CDR3 length: 14 residues. The V and J ends lost 4 bases and 4 bases respectively, with 13 bases between them. Germline V lookup: CDR1 MDHEN, CDR2 SYDVKM. The CDR3 protein is CASSSNRLPETQYF. In DNA form, the CDR3 reads TGTGCCAGCAGTTCAAACAGGTTACCAGAGACCCAGTACTTC. Complete variable domain (other parts from reference TRBV28 and TRBJ2-5): DVKVTQSSRYLVKRTGEKVFLECVQDMDHENMFWYRQDPGLGLRLIYFSYDVKMKEKGDIPEGYSVSREKKERFSLILESASTNQTSMYLCASSSNRLPETQYFGPGTRLLVL.

This clone was observed a handful of times. The V gene is TRBV29-1, the J gene TRBJ1-1; no firm D call. CDR3 length equals 14 residues. Germline V CDR1 and CDR2: SQVTM, ANQGSEA. V gave up 1 base and J gave up 4 bases, with 13 bases separating them. The CDR3 here is CSVEGVGLGTEAFF. The CDR3, as DNA: TGCAGCGTTGAAGGGGTCGGGTTGGGCACTGAAGCTTTCTTT.

This clone was counted only a few times. V usage is TRBV5-1 and J usage is TRBJ1-1; perhaps TRBD1 as D (5 bases). Looked up from germline, CDR1 is SGHRS and CDR2 is YFSETQ. The CDR3 has 14 amino acids. V lost 2 bases and J lost 4, with 12 bases in between. DNA of the CDR3: TGCGCCAGCAGCTTAAAGGGGTTAGGCACTGAAGCTTTCTTT. It is translated as CASSLKGLGTEAFF.

The rearrangement joins TRBV7-2 to TRBJ1-6; no firm D call. The V end lost 4 bases, the J end lost 4 bases, and 8 bases lay between the germline ends. Looked up from germline, CDR1 is SGHTA and CDR2 is FQGNSA. This CDR3 is 14 amino acids long. The CDR3 region has the DNA TGTGCCAGCAGCTCTGACACGTATAATTCACCCCTCCACTTT. It is translated as CASSSDTYNSPLHF.

This sequence joins TRBV5-1 and TRBJ1-4; no reliable D call. CDR1 SGHRS and CDR2 YFSETQ come from the germline V gene. V was clipped by 0 bases and J by 8 bases, with 11 bases between them. CDR3 length: 14 amino acids. The chain's CDR3 is CASSLGSREEKLFF. The CDR3 DNA is TGCGCCAGCAGCTTGGGGTCGAGGGAGGAAAAACTGTTTTTT.

V usage is TRBV14 and J usage is TRBJ1-4; no reliable D call. Germline V gene sequence: CDR1 SGHDN, CDR2 FVKESK. The V and J ends lost 0 bases and 4 bases respectively, with 3 bases between them. This CDR3 has 13 residues. The CDR3 region has the DNA TGTGCCAGCAGCCAAGATCTTAATGAAAAACTGTTTTTT. As protein: CASSQDLNEKLFF.

The chain couples TRBV10-3 to TRBJ1-2; TRBD1 matches 8 bases. The CDR3 runs 15 residues. The germline CDR1 and CDR2 sequences are ENHRY and SYGVKD. Unmatched junction bases numbered 9, after V lost 6 bases and J lost 3 bases. CDR3 in amino acids: CAIRKNTGGDYGYTF. CDR3 coding DNA: TGTGCCATCAGAAAGAACACAGGGGGTGACTATGGCTACACCTTC.